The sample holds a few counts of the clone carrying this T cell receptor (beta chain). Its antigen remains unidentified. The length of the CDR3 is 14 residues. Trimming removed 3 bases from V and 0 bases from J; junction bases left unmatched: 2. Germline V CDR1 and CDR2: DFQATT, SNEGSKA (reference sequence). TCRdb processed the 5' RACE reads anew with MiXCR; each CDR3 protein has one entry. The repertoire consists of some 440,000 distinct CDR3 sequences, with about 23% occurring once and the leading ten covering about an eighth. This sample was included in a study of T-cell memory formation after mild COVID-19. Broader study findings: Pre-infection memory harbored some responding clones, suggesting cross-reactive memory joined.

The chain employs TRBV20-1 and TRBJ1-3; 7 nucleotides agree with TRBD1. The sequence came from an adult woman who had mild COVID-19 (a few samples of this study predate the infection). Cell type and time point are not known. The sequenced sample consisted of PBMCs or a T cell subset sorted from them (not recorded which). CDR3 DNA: TGCAGTGCTAGCGACAGGGCCTCTGGAAACACCATATATTTT. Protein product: CSASDRASGNTIYF.